Reported below is one T cell receptor (beta chain). V shed 3 bases and J 6 bases; nucleotides not matched to a gene: 5. Germline loops: CDR1 SGHRS, CDR2 YFSETQ. The CDR3 contains 13 residues. The sample comes from a study of blood T cell repertoires in COVID-19. Across the whole study: COVID-19 samples from acute and convalescent phases originated in the United States, Italy and Spain. In each case, the material was cDNA or gDNA derived from T cells, B-cell-depleted T cells, or PBMCs.

The Seattle patients joined while their infection was active and were tracked longitudinally afterward. Using immunoSEQ multiplex PCR, the repertoire was profiled, and TCRdb retains in-frame clones only, with some absent. Of tens of thousands of clones in the sample, about four fifths were seen once. The sequence derives from a man at least 80 years old with COVID-19, enrolled during active disease. The chain combines TRBV5-1 with TRBJ1-1; 7 positions agree with TRBD1. Specimen: peripheral blood. The CDR3 DNA reads TGCGCCAGCAGCTGGGGGACAGCGTCTGAAGCTTTCTTT. Amino acids: CASSWGTASEAFF.